These T cell receptor beta chains were read from a single sample in a study of OX40 agonist ivuxolimab in advanced cancers. TCRdb keeps only in-frame clones here, not all; method: immunoSEQ multiplex PCR. This repertoire shows over 50,000 clones, 80% to 85% found once; its top ten account for just under 4%. The source material was CD4+ or CD8+ T cells sorted from blood, sampled in a trial of the OX40 agonist ivuxolimab. The receptors were gathered from an adult with an advanced solid tumor such as melanoma, head and neck, liver or kidney cancer. The CDR3 runs from the conserved cysteine through the conserved F or W. The D gene is left open where the match is weak. A clone size is listed for some rows: how often the clone was seen (once, few, many), or a class if it is expanded.

j_call clone_size v_call d_call cdr3_nt cdr3_aa
TRBJ1-2 . TRBV6-5 TRBD1 TGTGCCAGCAGTTCCACAGGGGCTAACTATGGCTACACCTTC CASSSTGANYGYTF
TRBJ1-3 . TRBV7-2 . TGTGCCAGCCGTAGGGACGGTGGAAACACCATATATTTT CASRRDGGNTIYF
TRBJ1-1 . TRBV18 . TGTGCCAGCTCACCATCGACAGGGAACACTGAAGCTTTCTTT CASSPSTGNTEAFF
TRBJ1-2 . TRBV7-9 TRBD1 TGTGCCAGCAGCTTAGGGACAGGCTATGGCTACACCTTC CASSLGTGYGYTF
TRBJ1-1 . TRBV18 TRBD1 TGTGCCAGCTCACCACGGGGCCCACAGGGGGGTAGTGCTGAAGCTTTCTTT CASSPRGPQGGSAEAFF
TRBJ2-7 once TRBV10-1 . TGCGCCAGCACCTCAAGTGAAGGGGCCTCCGAGCAGTACTTC CASTSSEGASEQYF
TRBJ2-7 . TRBV11-1 . TGTGCCAGCAGCTTCGGGGAATACGAGCAGTACTTC CASSFGEYEQYF
TRBJ2-5 . TRBV29-1 TRBD1 TGCAGCGTTGAAAGCAGCAGGGGGCCCGGGGAGACCCAGTACTTC CSVESSRGPGETQYF
TRBJ1-5 once TRBV7-6 TRBD1 TGTGCCAGCAGCCGACAGGGGGACCAGCCCCAGCATTTT CASSRQGDQPQHF
TRBJ1-1 . TRBV6-1 TRBD1 TGTGCCACCGAGGACAGGGGAGGACGAAACACTGAAGCTTTCTTT CATEDRGGRNTEAFF
TRBJ1-5 . TRBV19 . TGTGCCAGTAGTATCCAGGGAACCAGTCAGCCCCAGCATTTT CASSIQGTSQPQHF
TRBJ1-4 . TRBV9 TRBD1 TGTGCCAGCAGCGCCCGGCCGGGACAGAAAAATGAAAAACTGTTTTTT CASSARPGQKNEKLFF
TRBJ1-5 . TRBV6-5 . TGTGCCAGCAGTTACGGGGGAGGGCCCCAGCATTTT CASSYGGGPQHF
TRBJ2-7 . TRBV5-4 TRBD1 TGTGCCAGCACCAAGGGACAGGGGGTTCGCGAGCAGTACTTC CASTKGQGVREQYF
TRBJ1-4 . TRBV5-1 . TGCGCCAGCAGCCCAGTGGACCGCTCTCGGGGTGAAAAACTGTTTTTT CASSPVDRSRGEKLFF
TRBJ2-5 medium-sized TRBV5-1 TRBD2 TGCGCCAGCAGCTCGACTAGCGGGGAGGGGGAGACCCAGTACTTC CASSSTSGEGETQYF
TRBJ1-6 . TRBV15 . TGTGCCACCAGCAGAGATATGGAGGGAGTCACCCTCCACTTT CATSRDMEGVTLHF
TRBJ2-5 . TRBV5-1 . TGCGCCAGCAGCTCGACAGTTAACCAAGAGACCCAGTACTTC CASSSTVNQETQYF
TRBJ2-5 few TRBV5-1 . TGCGCCAGCAGCCCAAGGATCCAAGAGACCCAGTACTTC CASSPRIQETQYF
TRBJ2-1 . TRBV6-4 . TGTGCCAGCAGTGACCGTTGGGGCTTAAGAAGTGAGCAGTTCTTC CASSDRWGLRSEQFF
TRBJ1-1 once TRBV6-1 . TGTGCCAGCAGGGGCAGGGGAATGAACACTGAAGCTTTCTTT CASRGRGMNTEAFF
TRBJ2-7 . TRBV10-3 TRBD2 TGTGCCATCAGTGAGTTCCGGGCGGGGGGTCACACCTACGAGCAGTACTTC CAISEFRAGGHTYEQYF
TRBJ1-1 . TRBV6-1 . TGTGCCAGCAGTGAAAGGGCACTCACGAACACTGAAGCTTTCTTT CASSERALTNTEAFF
TRBJ2-6 . TRBV7-2 . TGTGCCAGCAGCCCCACAACGGGGGTTGGGGCCAACGTCCTGACTTTC CASSPTTGVGANVLTF